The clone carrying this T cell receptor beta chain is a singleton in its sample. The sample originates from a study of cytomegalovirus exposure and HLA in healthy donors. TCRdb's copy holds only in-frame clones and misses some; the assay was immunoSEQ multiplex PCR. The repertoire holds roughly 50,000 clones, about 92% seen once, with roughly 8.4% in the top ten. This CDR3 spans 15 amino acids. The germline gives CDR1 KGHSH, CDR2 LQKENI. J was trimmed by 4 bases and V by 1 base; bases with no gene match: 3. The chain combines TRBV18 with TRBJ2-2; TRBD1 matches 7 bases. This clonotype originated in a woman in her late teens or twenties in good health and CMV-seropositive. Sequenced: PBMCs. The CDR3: CASSPQGAPTGELFF. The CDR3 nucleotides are TGTGCCAGCTCACCACAGGGGGCACCCACCGGGGAGCTGTTTTTT.